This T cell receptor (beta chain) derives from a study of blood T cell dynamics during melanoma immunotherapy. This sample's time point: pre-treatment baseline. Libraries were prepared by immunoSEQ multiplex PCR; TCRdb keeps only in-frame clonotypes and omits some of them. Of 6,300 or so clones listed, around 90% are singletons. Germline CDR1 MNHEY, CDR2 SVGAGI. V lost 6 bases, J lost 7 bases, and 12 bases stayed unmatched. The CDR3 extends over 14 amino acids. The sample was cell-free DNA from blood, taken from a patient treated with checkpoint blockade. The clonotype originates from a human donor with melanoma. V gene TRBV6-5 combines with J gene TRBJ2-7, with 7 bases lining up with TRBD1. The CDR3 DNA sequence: TGTGCCAGCAGACCGGGACAGCTCCTACGAGAGCAGTACTTC. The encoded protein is CASRPGQLLREQYF.